The rows below give T cell receptor beta chains drawn from one sample of a study of shared clonotypes between healthy human individuals. Clones were sequenced by immunoSEQ multiplex PCR, and TCRdb holds only the in-frame ones, with some missing. The data contain more than 900,000 clones, about 84% of them singletons. The source material was memory CD4+ T cells from PBMCs. The receptors were sampled from a man between 18 and 35 years old in good health. Some clones in this sample may be carry-over from other donors' samples. Both conserved end residues are part of each CDR3. A D gene is named only where the DNA matches it firmly. Size tells how often a clone was seen (once, few, many) or the class of an expanded clone, and some rows leave it out.

NA	TRBV5-1	TRBJ2-2	NA	CASSSVPTGELFF	TGCGCCAGCAGCTCAGTCCCCACCGGGGAGCTGTTTTTT
NA	TRBV7-3	TRBJ2-3	NA	CASSLDSSTDTQYF	TGTGCCAGCAGCTTGGACTCTTCCACAGATACGCAGTATTTT
NA	TRBV27	TRBJ1-2	TRBD1	CASSSPGQGATGYTF	TGTGCCAGCAGTTCCCCCGGACAGGGGGCGACCGGCTACACCTTC
NA	TRBV9	TRBJ1-1	NA	CASSVGPGLNTEAFF	TGTGCCAGCAGCGTAGGGCCGGGATTGAACACTGAAGCTTTCTTT
NA	TRBV5-1	TRBJ2-7	NA	CASRQGVYEQYF	TGCGCCAGCAGGCAGGGCGTATACGAGCAGTACTTC
NA	TRBV28	TRBJ2-7	TRBD1	CASSPPRTGSYEQYF	TGTGCCAGCAGTCCCCCTCGGACAGGGTCCTACGAGCAGTACTTC
NA	TRBV5-1	TRBJ1-4	NA	CASSLFQGEANEKLFF	TGCGCCAGCAGCTTGTTTCAGGGTGAGGCTAATGAAAAACTGTTTTTT
NA	TRBV7-8	TRBJ2-3	TRBD2	CASSRGLAGPGDTQYF	TGTGCCAGCAGCCGTGGACTAGCGGGGCCAGGGGATACGCAGTATTTT
NA	TRBV5-4	TRBJ2-3	TRBD2	CASSLRTSGDDTQYF	TGTGCCAGCAGCTTGAGAACTAGCGGGGACGATACGCAGTATTTT
NA	TRBV5-1	TRBJ2-3	NA	CASSSLGAADTQYF	TGCGCCAGCAGCTCCCTGGGGGCCGCAGATACGCAGTATTTT
NA	TRBV5-4	TRBJ1-4	NA	CASSLSGREGEKLFF	TGTGCCAGCAGCTTGTCAGGCAGGGAGGGTGAAAAACTGTTTTTT
NA	TRBV30	TRBJ1-6	TRBD1	CAWSVGQGAISPLHF	TGTGCCTGGAGTGTAGGACAGGGGGCAATCTCACCCCTCCACTTT
NA	TRBV7-3	TRBJ2-6	TRBD1	CASSSRQGASGANVLTF	TGTGCCAGCAGCTCCCGACAGGGGGCGAGCGGGGCCAACGTCCTGACTTTC
NA	TRBV28	TRBJ2-3	NA	CASIHSRRGFTDTQYF	TGTGCCAGCATTCATTCCCGTAGAGGATTCACAGATACGCAGTATTTT
NA	TRBV30	TRBJ1-5	NA	CAWSGGFINQPQHF	TGTGCCTGGAGCGGCGGCTTTATCAATCAGCCCCAGCATTTT
many	TRBV4-3	TRBJ2-4	NA	CASSLQVGRVNIQYF	TGCGCCAGCAGCCTGCAAGTGGGCAGAGTAAACATTCAGTACTTC
NA	TRBV6-1	TRBJ2-5	NA	CASMDGIQETQYF	TGTGCCAGTATGGACGGGATTCAAGAGACCCAGTACTTC
few	TRBV14	TRBJ1-5	TRBD1	CASSSGGARDNQPQHF	TGTGCCAGCTCCTCAGGGGGCGCGAGGGACAATCAGCCCCAGCATTTT
few	TRBV5-4	TRBJ1-4	TRBD1	CASSLVGGGGNEKLFF	TGTGCCAGCAGCTTGGTAGGAGGGGGCGGCAATGAAAAACTGTTTTTT
NA	TRBV5-1	TRBJ1-2	TRBD1	CASTGRQGLDGYTF	TGCGCCAGCACCGGCAGACAGGGGTTAGATGGCTACACCTTC
few	TRBV18	TRBJ2-1	TRBD2	CASSPPGLAGGPVNEQFF	TGTGCCAGCTCACCACCGGGACTAGCGGGAGGGCCAGTGAATGAGCAGTTCTTC
NA	TRBV4-1	TRBJ2-5	TRBD1	CASSQLGRRTGVATQYF	TGCGCCAGCAGCCAGTTGGGGAGGAGGACAGGGGTGGCGACCCAGTACTTC
NA	TRBV25-1	TRBJ2-5	NA	CASSRGQETQYF	TGTGCCAGCAGTAGAGGCCAAGAGACCCAGTACTTC
few	TRBV7-9	TRBJ2-3	TRBD2	CASSSRLAGGEDTQYF	TGTGCCAGCAGCTCCCGACTAGCGGGAGGGGAGGATACGCAGTATTTT
NA	TRBV5-1	TRBJ1-4	NA	CASSLAPVLNEKLFF	TGCGCCAGCAGCTTGGCCCCAGTACTTAATGAAAAACTGTTTTTT
few	TRBV7-9	TRBJ1-1	NA	CASSLAAVNTEAFF	TGTGCCAGCAGCTTAGCGGCAGTGAACACTGAAGCTTTCTTT
NA	TRBV7-6	TRBJ2-7	NA	CASSLSGSSYEQYF	TGTGCCAGCAGCTTGTCAGGGAGCTCCTACGAGCAGTACTTC
NA	TRBV5-1	TRBJ1-1	TRBD1	CASSLAMGTGGIVEAFF	TGCGCCAGCAGCTTGGCCATGGGGACAGGGGGCATCGTCGAAGCTTTCTTT
NA	TRBV7-2	TRBJ2-2	NA	CASSFNNRAGELFF	TGTGCCAGCAGCTTTAATAACAGGGCCGGGGAGCTGTTTTTT
NA	TRBV7-9	TRBJ2-3	NA	CASSSSTGSTDTQYF	TGTGCCAGCAGCTCTTCGACTGGGAGCACAGATACGCAGTATTTT
NA	TRBV30	TRBJ2-3	NA	CAWSVQADTQYF	TGTGCCTGGAGTGTACAAGCAGATACGCAGTATTTT
NA	TRBV10-2	TRBJ2-3	NA	CASSPQGTTDTQYF	TGCGCCAGCAGCCCCCAGGGAACCACAGATACGCAGTATTTT
NA	TRBV25-1	TRBJ2-1	NA	CASSHYGLSYNEQFF	TGTGCCAGCAGTCACTACGGCCTCTCCTACAATGAGCAGTTCTTC
NA	TRBV27	TRBJ2-1	TRBD2	CASSLLGLAGGPNEQFF	TGTGCCAGCAGTTTACTGGGACTAGCGGGAGGGCCGAATGAGCAGTTCTTC
NA	TRBV5-1	TRBJ1-4	TRBD1	CASSQQGASGEKLFF	TGCGCCAGCAGCCAGCAGGGGGCGAGCGGTGAAAAACTGTTTTTT
NA	TRBV6-5	TRBJ2-7	NA	CASSLETAAKYF	TGTGCCAGCAGTTTAGAGACGGCGGCGAAGTACTTC
NA	TRBV4-1	TRBJ2-7	TRBD1	CASSQQTGKGYEQYF	TGCGCCAGCAGCCAACAGACAGGGAAAGGCTACGAGCAGTACTTC
NA	TRBV30	TRBJ1-2	NA	CAGFSSWYYTF	TGTGCCGGGTTCAGCTCATGGTACTACACCTTC
NA	TRBV6-5	TRBJ2-7	TRBD1	CASSYGGQGKGEQYF	TGTGCCAGCAGTTACGGGGGACAGGGAAAGGGCGAGCAGTACTTC
NA	TRBV5-5	TRBJ1-4	NA	CASSRFPTQGSNEKLFF	TGTGCCAGCAGCCGATTTCCCACACAGGGCTCTAATGAAAAACTGTTTTTT
NA	TRBV28	TRBJ2-7	NA	CASRSGPTYEQYF	TGTGCCAGCAGATCGGGGCCTACCTACGAGCAGTACTTC
NA	TRBV6-6	TRBJ2-2	NA	CASTPKGSNTGELFF	TGTGCCAGCACCCCCAAGGGATCTAACACCGGGGAGCTGTTTTTT
NA	TRBV5-1	TRBJ2-5	TRBD2	CASSLLAGAPRETQYF	TGCGCCAGCAGCCTCCTAGCGGGAGCGCCCAGGGAGACCCAGTACTTC
NA	TRBV5-1	TRBJ2-7	NA	CASSFTFTGEQYF	TGCGCCAGCAGCTTTACTTTTACAGGCGAGCAGTACTTC
NA	TRBV11-3	TRBJ2-2	NA	CASSPVAGKAGELFF	TGTGCCAGCAGCCCCGTGGCGGGAAAGGCCGGGGAGCTGTTTTTT
NA	TRBV6-4	TRBJ2-7	TRBD2	CASSDVTGGADSGRVGGHEQYF	TGTGCCAGCAGTGACGTCACAGGGGGCGCCGATAGCGGGAGGGTGGGAGGCCACGAGCAGTACTTC
NA	TRBV7-8	TRBJ1-6	NA	CASSRQNNSPLHF	TGTGCCAGCAGCAGACAGAATAATTCACCCCTCCACTTT
few	TRBV30	TRBJ2-7	NA	CAWNIGTGYEQYF	TGTGCCTGGAATATAGGCACGGGCTACGAGCAGTACTTC
NA	TRBV28	TRBJ2-1	TRBD2	CASSRTGTSGRYEQFF	TGTGCCAGCAGCCGAACGGGGACTAGCGGGAGATATGAGCAGTTCTTC
NA	TRBV4-3	TRBJ2-3	TRBD2	CASSQETSGSWTDTQYF	TGCGCCAGCAGCCAAGAGACTAGCGGGAGTTGGACAGATACGCAGTATTTT
NA	TRBV5-4	TRBJ1-2	NA	CASSQITSGLLSSGYTF	TGTGCCAGCAGCCAAATTACCTCAGGACTTCTTTCCAGTGGCTACACCTTC
NA	TRBV7-8	TRBJ2-2	TRBD1	CASSLRDRGSPAGELFF	TGTGCCAGCAGCTTACGTGACAGGGGAAGTCCTGCCGGGGAGCTGTTTTTT
NA	TRBV20-1	TRBJ2-1	TRBD2	CSARREVQFF	TGCAGTGCCCGGCGGGAGGTCCAGTTCTTC
NA	TRBV10-1	TRBJ2-7	TRBD2	CASRVTLADYDYEQYF	TGCGCCAGCAGGGTAACACTAGCGGACTACGATTACGAGCAGTACTTC
NA	TRBV19	TRBJ1-5	NA	CASSLGLRGGQPQHF	TGTGCCAGTAGTTTGGGACTCCGGGGGGGCCAGCCCCAGCATTTT